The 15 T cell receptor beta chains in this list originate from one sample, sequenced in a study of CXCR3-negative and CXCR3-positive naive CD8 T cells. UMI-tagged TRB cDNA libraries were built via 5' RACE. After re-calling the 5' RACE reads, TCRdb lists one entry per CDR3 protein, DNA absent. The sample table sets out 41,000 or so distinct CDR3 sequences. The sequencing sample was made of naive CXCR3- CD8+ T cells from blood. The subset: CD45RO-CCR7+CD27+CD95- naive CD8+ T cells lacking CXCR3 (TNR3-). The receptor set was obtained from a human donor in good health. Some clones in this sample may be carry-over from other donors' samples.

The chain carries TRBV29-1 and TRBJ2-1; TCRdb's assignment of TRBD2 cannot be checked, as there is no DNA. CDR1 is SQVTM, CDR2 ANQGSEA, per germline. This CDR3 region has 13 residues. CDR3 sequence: CSVGVGHYNEQFF.

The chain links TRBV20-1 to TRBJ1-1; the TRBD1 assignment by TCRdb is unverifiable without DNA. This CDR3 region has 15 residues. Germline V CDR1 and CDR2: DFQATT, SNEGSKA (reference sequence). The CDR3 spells CSAGQGANMNTEAFF.

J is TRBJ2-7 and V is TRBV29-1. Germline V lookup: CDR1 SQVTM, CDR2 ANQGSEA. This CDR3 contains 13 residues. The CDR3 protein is CSVEGPSSYEQYF.

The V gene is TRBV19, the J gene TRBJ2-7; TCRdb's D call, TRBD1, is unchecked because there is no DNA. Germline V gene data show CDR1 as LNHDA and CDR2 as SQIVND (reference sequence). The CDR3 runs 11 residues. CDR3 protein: CATGQGYEQYF.

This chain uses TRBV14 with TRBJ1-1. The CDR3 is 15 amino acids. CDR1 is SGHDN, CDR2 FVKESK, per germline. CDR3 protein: CASSQTVFMNTEAFF.

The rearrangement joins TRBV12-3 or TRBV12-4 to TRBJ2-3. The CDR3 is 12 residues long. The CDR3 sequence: CASSRATDTQYF.

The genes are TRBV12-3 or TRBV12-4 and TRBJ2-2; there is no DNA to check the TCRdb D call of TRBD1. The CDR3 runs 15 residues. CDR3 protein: CASRPSGPNTGELFF.

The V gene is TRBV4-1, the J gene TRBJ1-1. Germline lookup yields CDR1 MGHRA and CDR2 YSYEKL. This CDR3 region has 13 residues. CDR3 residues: CASSQDGSTEAFF.

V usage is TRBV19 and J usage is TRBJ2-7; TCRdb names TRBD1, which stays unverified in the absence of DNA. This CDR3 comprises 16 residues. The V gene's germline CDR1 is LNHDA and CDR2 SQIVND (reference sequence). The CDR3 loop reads CASSLGTGTGLHEQYF.

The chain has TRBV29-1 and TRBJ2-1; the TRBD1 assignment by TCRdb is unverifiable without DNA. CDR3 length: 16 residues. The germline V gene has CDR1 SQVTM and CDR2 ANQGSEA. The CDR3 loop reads CSAEGVLGQGYNEQFF.

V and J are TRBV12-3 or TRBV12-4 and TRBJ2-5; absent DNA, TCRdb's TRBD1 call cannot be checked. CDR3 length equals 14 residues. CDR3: CASSDRDGKETQYF.

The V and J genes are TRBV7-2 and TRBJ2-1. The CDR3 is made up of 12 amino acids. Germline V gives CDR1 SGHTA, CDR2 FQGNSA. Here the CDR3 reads CASSLGEHEQFF. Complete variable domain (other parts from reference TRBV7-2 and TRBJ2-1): GAGVSQSPSNKVTEKGKDVELRCDPISGHTALYWYRQSLGQGLEFLIYFQGNSAPDKSGLPSDRFSAERTGGSVSTLTIQRTQQEDSAVYLCASSLGEHEQFFGPGTRLTVL.

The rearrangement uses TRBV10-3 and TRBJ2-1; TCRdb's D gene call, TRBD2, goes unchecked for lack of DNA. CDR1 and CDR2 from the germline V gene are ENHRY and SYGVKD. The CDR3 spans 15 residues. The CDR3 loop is CAISEGLAYRNEQFF.

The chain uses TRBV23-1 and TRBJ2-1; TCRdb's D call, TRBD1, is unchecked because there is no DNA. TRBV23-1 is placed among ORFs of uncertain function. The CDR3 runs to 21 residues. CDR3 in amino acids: CASSQGSPGQGDGSYYNEQFF.

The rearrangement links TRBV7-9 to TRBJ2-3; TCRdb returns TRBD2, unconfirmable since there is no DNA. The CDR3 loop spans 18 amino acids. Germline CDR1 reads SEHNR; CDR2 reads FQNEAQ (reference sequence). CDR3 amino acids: CASSLSSGGALDTDTQYF.